The clone carrying this T cell receptor beta chain has ten or more counts. An end of the junction does not agree with germline; a read error may underlie this. This sample stems from a study of T-cell memory formation after mild COVID-19. MiXCR, applied by TCRdb to the 5' RACE reads, yields one record per CDR3 protein. Among about 390,000 distinct CDR3 sequences listed, 15% to 20% were seen once. Germline CDR1 and CDR2: SSHAT and FNYEAQ (reference sequence). This CDR3 is built from 16 residues. The chain links TRBV7-7 to TRBJ1-1; no firm D call. The sequence derives from a man younger than 35 who had mild COVID-19 (a few samples of this study predate the infection). Cell type and time point are not known. Sequencing was done on a sample of PBMCs or a T cell subset sorted from them (not recorded which). The CDR3: CASSLGGQTLNTEAFF. The CDR3 bases are TGTGCTAGCAGCTTAGGTGGTCAAACTCTCAACACTGAAGCTTTCTTT.